This T cell receptor (beta chain) was documented in a study of control samples from healthy donors and cancer patients. The junction had 14 bases not matched to a gene; V was cut back by 2 bases and J by 4 bases. Germline V CDR1 and CDR2: MNHNS, SASEGT. The CDR3 runs 17 residues. Produced via immunoSEQ multiplex PCR; TCRdb's table is partial and in-frame only. The sample lists some 45,000 clones; over 80% were seen once. V usage is TRBV6-1 and J usage is TRBJ2-7; TRBD2 matches 7 bases. The sequencing sample was made of blood. This sequence originates from a man aged 55 to 69 in good health. The CDR3 bases are TGTGCCAGCAGTGAAATAGGCGGGAGCCCAAACCCATACGAGCAGTACTTC. This codes for CASSEIGGSPNPYEQYF.